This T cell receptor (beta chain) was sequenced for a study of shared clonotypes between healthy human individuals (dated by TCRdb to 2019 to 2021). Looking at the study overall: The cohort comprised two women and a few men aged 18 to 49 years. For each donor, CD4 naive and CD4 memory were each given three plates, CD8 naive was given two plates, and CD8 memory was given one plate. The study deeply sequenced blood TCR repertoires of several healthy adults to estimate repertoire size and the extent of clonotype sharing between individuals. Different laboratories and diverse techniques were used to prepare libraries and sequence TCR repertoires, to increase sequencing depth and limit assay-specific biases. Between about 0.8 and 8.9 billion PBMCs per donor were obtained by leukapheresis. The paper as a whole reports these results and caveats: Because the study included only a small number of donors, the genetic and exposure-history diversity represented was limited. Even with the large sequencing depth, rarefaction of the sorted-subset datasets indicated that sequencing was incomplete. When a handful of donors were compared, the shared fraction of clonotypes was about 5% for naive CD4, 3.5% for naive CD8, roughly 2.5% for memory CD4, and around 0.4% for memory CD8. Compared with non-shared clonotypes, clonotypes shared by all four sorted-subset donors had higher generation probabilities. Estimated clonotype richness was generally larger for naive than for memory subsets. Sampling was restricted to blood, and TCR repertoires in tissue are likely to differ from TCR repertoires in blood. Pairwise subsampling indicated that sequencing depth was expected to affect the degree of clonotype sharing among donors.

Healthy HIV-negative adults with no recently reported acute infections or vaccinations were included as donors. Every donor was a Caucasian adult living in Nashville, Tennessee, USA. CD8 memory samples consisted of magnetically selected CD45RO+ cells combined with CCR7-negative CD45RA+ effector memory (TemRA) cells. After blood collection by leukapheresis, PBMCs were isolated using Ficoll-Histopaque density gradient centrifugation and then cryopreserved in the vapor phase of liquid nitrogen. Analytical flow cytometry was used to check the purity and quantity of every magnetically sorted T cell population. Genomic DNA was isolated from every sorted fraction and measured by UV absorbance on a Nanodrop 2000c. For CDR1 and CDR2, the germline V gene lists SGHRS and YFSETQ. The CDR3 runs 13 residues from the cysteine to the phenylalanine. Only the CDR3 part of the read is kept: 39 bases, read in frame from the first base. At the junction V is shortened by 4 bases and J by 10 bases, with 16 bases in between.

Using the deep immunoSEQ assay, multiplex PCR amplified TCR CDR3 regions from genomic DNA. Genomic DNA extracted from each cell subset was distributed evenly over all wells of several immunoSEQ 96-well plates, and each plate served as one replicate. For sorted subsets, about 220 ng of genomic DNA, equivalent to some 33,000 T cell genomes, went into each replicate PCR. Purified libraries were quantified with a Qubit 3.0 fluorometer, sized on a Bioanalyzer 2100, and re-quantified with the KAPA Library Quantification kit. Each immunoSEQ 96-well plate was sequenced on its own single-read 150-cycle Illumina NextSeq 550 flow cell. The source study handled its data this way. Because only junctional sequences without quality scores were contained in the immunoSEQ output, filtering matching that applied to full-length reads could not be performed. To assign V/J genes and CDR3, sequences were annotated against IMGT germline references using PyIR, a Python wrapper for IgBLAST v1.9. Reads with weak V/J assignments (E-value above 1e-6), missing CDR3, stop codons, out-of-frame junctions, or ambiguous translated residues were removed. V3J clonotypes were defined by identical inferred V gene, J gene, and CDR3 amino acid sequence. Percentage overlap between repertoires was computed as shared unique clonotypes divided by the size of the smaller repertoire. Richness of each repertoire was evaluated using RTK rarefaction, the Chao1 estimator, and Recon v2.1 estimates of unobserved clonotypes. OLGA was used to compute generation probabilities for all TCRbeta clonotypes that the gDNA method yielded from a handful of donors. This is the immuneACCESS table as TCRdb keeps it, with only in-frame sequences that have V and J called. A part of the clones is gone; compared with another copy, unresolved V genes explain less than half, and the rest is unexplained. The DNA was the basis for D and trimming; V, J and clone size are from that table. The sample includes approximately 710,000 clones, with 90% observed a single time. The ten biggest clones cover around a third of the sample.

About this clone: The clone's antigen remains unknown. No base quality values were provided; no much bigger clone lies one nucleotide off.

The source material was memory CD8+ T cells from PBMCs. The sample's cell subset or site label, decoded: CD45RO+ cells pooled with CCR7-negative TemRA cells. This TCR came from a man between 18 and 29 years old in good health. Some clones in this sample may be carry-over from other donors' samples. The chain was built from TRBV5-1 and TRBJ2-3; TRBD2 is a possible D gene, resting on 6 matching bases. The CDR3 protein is CASSPGGSGAQYF. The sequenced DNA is TGCGCCAGCAGCCCTGGAGGGAGCGGTGCGCAGTATTTT. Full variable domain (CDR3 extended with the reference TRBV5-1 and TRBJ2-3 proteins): KAGVTQTPRYLIKTRGQQVTLSCSPISGHRSVSWYQQTPGQGLQFLFEYFSETQRNKGNFPGRFSGRQFSNSRSEMNVSTLELGDSALYLCASSPGGSGAQYFGPGTRLTVL.